The 24 T cell receptor beta chains given below trace back to one sample, sequenced in a study of T-cell memory formation after mild COVID-19. TCRdb re-derived calls from the 5' RACE reads in MiXCR, one entry per CDR3 protein. This sample has around 390,000 distinct CDR3 sequences; 15% to 20% occur once, and the top ten carry about 22%. Sequencing used PBMCs or a T cell subset sorted from them (not recorded which). The receptors were gathered from a man aged 18 to 30 who had mild COVID-19 (a few samples of this study predate the infection). Cell type and time point are not known.

This clonotype was seen a few times. The chain carries TRBV12-1 and TRBJ2-7. TRBV12-1 is recorded as a pseudogene. The CDR3 length is 13 residues. The CDR3 DNA reads as TGTGCCAGCAGCTTTGCCAAGAAGTACGAGCAGTACGTC. The encoded protein is CASSFAKKYEQYV.

There are many counts of this clonotype. Here the CDR3 reads CASRQSTMSFDQYF. The CDR3 DNA sequence: TGTGCCAGCAGACAGAGTACTATGTCTTTTGACCAGTACTTC. This chain links TRBV7-2 with TRBJ2-5; D is uncertain. Trimming cost V 6 bases and J 10 bases, with 21 bases left between them. Germline loops: CDR1 SGHTA, CDR2 FQGNSA. This CDR3 region has 14 residues.

This sequence joins TRBV7-3 and TRBJ2-3, with D possibly being TRBD1 (5 bases). Trimming left V 8 bases short and J 6 bases short, with 12 bases between. Germline V gene lookup returns CDR1 SGHTA and CDR2 FQGTGA. The CDR3 covers 12 residues. The CDR3 loop reads CASGTGDDTQYF. As DNA, the CDR3 is TGTGCCAGCGGAACAGGCGACGATACGCAGTATTTT.

This clonotype has a handful of counts. The genes are TRBV5-1 and TRBJ2-3, with D maybe TRBD1 (6 bases). Deletions cut 1 base from V and 3 bases from J, with 12 bases between. Germline loops: CDR1 SGHRS, CDR2 YFSETQ. The CDR3 length is 15 residues. CDR3 loop: CASSLTGSNTDTQYF. DNA of the CDR3: TGCGCCAGCAGCTTGACAGGGTCGAATACAGATACGCAGTATTTT.

DNA for the CDR3: TGTGCCAGCAGCCAACAGTCCTACGAGCAGTACGTC. This encodes CASSQQSYEQYV. This sequence joins TRBV7-9 and TRBJ2-7, with D hard to call. The CDR3 sequence is 12 residues long. V was cut by 5 bases and J by 1 base, with 6 bases left in between. The V gene's germline CDR1 is SEHNR and CDR2 FQNEAQ (reference sequence).

This clonotype showed up just a few times. The chain employs TRBV12-3 or TRBV12-4 and TRBJ2-1; tentatively, D is TRBD2 (5 bases). The V and J ends lost 5 bases and 8 bases respectively, with 13 bases between them. The CDR3 runs 13 residues. In DNA form, the CDR3 reads TGTGCCAGCAGTCCGAACTACGGGGATGAGCAGTTCTTC. Its protein product is CASSPNYGDEQFF.

The DNA for the CDR3 is TGTGCCAGCAGTCCGGACAGGGAATCTTCGTTCTTC. Translation: CASSPDRESSFF. This chain joins TRBV7-9 and TRBJ2-1, with 8 bases aligning to TRBD1. The germline gives CDR1 SEHNR, CDR2 FQNEAQ (reference sequence). Trimming took 6 bases from V and 15 from J; bases not matched to a gene: 10. This CDR3 is built from 12 residues.

There are a few counts of this clonotype. The chain recombines TRBV6-5 with TRBJ1-6, with 7 bases fitting TRBD1. The CDR3 runs to 16 residues. Germline V gene lookup returns CDR1 MNHEY and CDR2 SVGAGI. V lost 3 bases, J lost 8 bases, and 10 bases stayed unmatched. DNA for the CDR3: TGTGCCAGCAGTTATAGCCCGGGACAGCCCTATTCACCCCTCCACTTT. This sequence encodes CASSYSPGQPYSPLHF.

V gene TRBV28 combines with J gene TRBJ1-1, with no clear D. This CDR3 is 11 amino acids long. Trimming removed 8 bases from V and 8 bases from J, with 12 bases in between. Germline values: CDR1 MDHEN, CDR2 SYDVKM. The CDR3 loop is CASAINREAFF. The DNA of the CDR3 is TGTGCCAGCGCAATAAACCGAGAAGCTTTCTTT.

Only a few counts were recorded for this clonotype. This rearrangement joins TRBV4-3 to TRBJ2-7, with D perhaps matching TRBD1 or TRBD2 (7 bases each). The germline V and J ends were trimmed by 0 bases and 7 bases, with 16 bases remaining between them. CDR3 length: 15 residues. Germline V gene lookup returns CDR1 LGHNA and CDR2 YSLEER. The chain's CDR3 is CASSQEGGWGGEQYF. In DNA form, the CDR3 reads TGCGCCAGCAGCCAAGAAGGGGGCTGGGGGGGTGAGCAGTACTTC.

The rearrangement uses TRBV5-1 and TRBJ1-1; TRBD1 matches 7 bases. The CDR3 has 14 amino acids. The germline CDR1 and CDR2 sequences are SGHRS and YFSETQ. V lost 2 bases, J lost 10 bases, and 11 bases stayed unmatched. CDR3 sequence: CASSLQGTFSGAFF. The CDR3 bases are TGCGCCAGCAGCTTACAGGGGACGTTCTCTGGAGCTTTCTTT.

There are many counts of this clonotype. The genes are TRBV6-1 and TRBJ2-5; D possibly corresponds to TRBD2 (6 bases). The germline V gene has CDR1 MNHNS and CDR2 SASEGT. V lost 6 bases and J lost 2, with 10 bases in between. CDR3 size: 13 residues. CDR3 sequence reads: CASRRGPQETQYF. The CDR3, as DNA: TGTGCCAGCAGGCGGGGTCCGCAAGAGACCCAGTACTTC.

The gene calls are TRBV3-1 and TRBJ1-5; 7 bases align to TRBD1. The CDR3 covers 15 residues. The V gene's germline CDR1 is LGHDT and CDR2 YNNKEL (reference sequence). V lost 4 bases to trimming and J lost 3 bases; unmatched junction nucleotides: 6. The CDR3 is CASSPLGTDNQPQHF. Written as DNA, the CDR3 is TGTGCCAGCAGCCCTCTAGGGACAGACAATCAGCCCCAGCATTTT.

This clonotype has only one observation. The chain links TRBV2 to TRBJ2-7; possible D gene TRBD2, 6 bases. Germline V gives CDR1 SNHLY, CDR2 FYNNEI. With 6 bases removed from V and 2 bases from J, the gap between germline ends came to 11 bases. The CDR3 sequence is 13 residues long. The CDR3 is CASRGGPPYEQYF. The CDR3 DNA reads as TGTGCCAGCAGGGGGGGACCTCCCTACGAGCAGTACTTC.

The gene calls are TRBV29-1 and TRBJ2-7; a weak D match, TRBD2 (5 bases). There are 15 residues in the CDR3. Germline V gene lookup returns CDR1 SQVTM and CDR2 ANQGSEA. Trimming took 3 bases from V and 3 from J, leaving 18 bases between them. As DNA, the CDR3 is TGCAGCGTTGAGACGTCCCAGGACTCAAACTACGAGCAGTACTTC. It is translated as CSVETSQDSNYEQYF.

The rearrangement uses TRBV12-3 or TRBV12-4 and TRBJ2-3; TRBD2 aligns across 13 bases. After removal of 5 bases from V and 2 bases from J, the junction contained 4 bases not matched to a gene. CDR3 length: 16 residues. In DNA, the CDR3 is TGTGCCAGCAGTAGACTAGCGGGGGGCCACACAGATACGCAGTATTTT. This encodes CASSRLAGGHTDTQYF.

This clonotype has only a few counts. This chain joins TRBV10-3 and TRBJ2-7; D gene ambiguous. The CDR3 is 12 residues long. Germline CDR1 and CDR2: ENHRY and SYGVKD. V lost 4 bases, J lost 4 bases, and 8 bases lay in between. In nucleotides, the CDR3 is TGTGCCATCAGTGGGAGTGGGTACGAGCAGTACGTC. Translated: CAISGSGYEQYV.

The chain uses TRBV12-3 or TRBV12-4 and TRBJ2-3; 10 bases agree with TRBD2. Trimming at V came to 8 bases and at J to 1 base, leaving 12 bases not matched to a gene. There are 17 residues in the CDR3. Here the CDR3 DNA reads TGTGCCAGCGCTCGGGGTAGCGGGGGGATTCGCACAGATACGCAGTATTTT. It is translated as CASARGSGGIRTDTQYF.

The V and J genes are TRBV20-1 and TRBJ2-3; TRBD2 aligns across 8 bases. Trimming took 0 bases from V and 2 from J; bases not matched to a gene: 7. This CDR3 is 16 amino acids long. Germline lookup yields CDR1 DFQATT and CDR2 SNEGSKA (reference sequence). This CDR3 reads CSARDGRGAFTDTQYF. As DNA, the CDR3 is TGCAGTGCTAGAGATGGGCGGGGGGCCTTCACAGATACGCAGTATTTT.

The table lists this clonotype with a few counts. V and J are TRBV12-3 or TRBV12-4 and TRBJ1-2, with D unresolved. The CDR3 consists of 13 residues. V lost 6 bases and J lost 4, with 12 bases in between. Here the CDR3 DNA reads TGTGCCAGCAGACAACAAGCAGGCTATGGCTACACCTTC. Its translation: CASRQQAGYGYTF.

V usage is TRBV4-1 and J usage is TRBJ2-5, with 9 bases identical to TRBD2. Looked up from germline, CDR1 is MGHRA and CDR2 is YSYEKL. V was pared by 1 base and J by 1 base, with 4 bases of the junction left unmatched. This CDR3 region has 16 residues. Here the CDR3 DNA reads TGCGCCAGCAGCCAAGTTAGCGGGGGAGGCCAAGAGACCCAGTACTTC. It yields the protein CASSQVSGGGQETQYF.

The chain carries TRBV14 and TRBJ2-2; maybe TRBD1 (6 bases). The germline V gene encodes CDR1 SGHDN and CDR2 FVKESK. This CDR3 spans 15 amino acids. V was cut by 1 base and J by 3 bases, with 9 bases left in between. CDR3 sequence (DNA): TGTGCCAGCAGCCAAGTTCGGACAGACACCGGGGAGCTGTTTTTT. Its protein product is CASSQVRTDTGELFF.

In this sample, this clonotype turned up a few times. The chain is built from TRBV2 and TRBJ2-7; TRBD1 aligns across 9 bases. The length of the CDR3 is 13 residues. Trimming at V came to 11 bases and at J to 5 bases, leaving 10 bases not matched to a gene. The germline CDR1 and CDR2 sequences are SNHLY and FYNNEI. The CDR3: CAGAGTGFHEQYF. In DNA form, the CDR3 reads TGTGCCGGCGCCGGGACAGGGTTCCACGAGCAGTACTTC. Together with reference TRBV2 and TRBJ2-7, the CDR3 gives the full variable domain: EPEVTQTPSHQVTQMGQEVILRCVPISNHLYFYWYRQILGQKVEFLVSFYNNEISEKSEIFDDQFSVERPDGSNFTLKIRSTKLEDSAMYFCAGAGTGFHEQYFGPGTRLTVT.

The V call is TRBV20-1, the J call TRBJ2-5, with D perhaps TRBD2 (5 bases). The germline V gene has CDR1 DFQATT and CDR2 SNEGSKA (reference sequence). The V and J ends lost 4 bases and 3 bases respectively, with 15 bases between them. The CDR3 runs 14 residues. In nucleotides, the CDR3 is TGCAGTGCTACCGGCGCCCTGAGGGAAGAGACCCAGTACTTC. This translates into CSATGALREETQYF.